This T cell receptor beta chain was captured in a study of cytomegalovirus exposure and HLA in healthy donors. About this clone: Antigen specificity is unknown.

With 5 bases removed from V and 0 bases from J, the gap between germline ends came to 24 bases. CDR3 size: 19 residues. The V gene's germline CDR1 is SGDLS and CDR2 YYNGEE. Study-level findings and limits: In a later analysis, V- and J-gene trimming of beta chains associated with a DCLRE1C missense variant, replicated independently. A later analysis revealed that TCR association rates differed between HLA loci, peaking at DRB1 and bottoming out at HLA-C. Cytomegalovirus association was assigned to about 180 TCR beta chains. An analysis done earlier found most TCR beta V segments productive about 87% or about 30% of the time.

Primers: 60 Vbeta forward and 13 Jbeta reverse. Repertoires were generated with immunoSEQ multiplex PCR, while TCRdb's copy carries only in-frame clones and drops some. The data hold under 200,000 clones, with 80% to 90% observed a single time. The J gene is TRBJ1-5, the V gene TRBV9, with D hard to call. This receptor was obtained from a young man in good health and CMV-seronegative. The sample consisted of PBMCs. For the CDR3, the DNA is TGTGCCAGCAGGCATATCGGGAAAACGACCTTGAATAGCAATCAGCCCCAGCATTTT. It specifies CASRHIGKTTLNSNQPQHF.